One sample yielded the 14 T cell receptor beta chains listed below, sequenced in a study of blood T cell repertoires in COVID-19. Clones were sequenced by immunoSEQ multiplex PCR, and TCRdb holds only the in-frame ones, with some missing. In the table there are roughly 180,000 clones, 81% of which are singletons. Sequences were obtained from PBMCs or T cells enriched from blood (not recorded which). The receptors originated from a woman in her forties with acute COVID-19.

This chain connects TRBV12-5 to TRBJ2-1; TRBD2 is a possible D gene (9 bases). This CDR3 contains 17 residues. V was cut by 5 bases and J by 4 bases, with 21 bases left in between. Germline V gene lookup returns CDR1 LGHNT and CDR2 FRNRAP. CDR3 in DNA: TGTGCTAGTGGTGGGACAGGTGGTAGCGGGAGATACAATGAGCAGTTCTTC. Protein: CASGGTGGSGRYNEQFF. The variable domain in full, with the rest retrieved from reference TRBV12-5 and TRBJ2-1, is DARVTQTPRHKVTEMGQEVTMRCQPILGHNTVFWYRQTMMQGLELLAYFRNRAPLDDSGMPKDRFSAEMPDATLATLKIQPSEPRDSAVYFCASGGTGGSGRYNEQFFGPGTRLTVL.

The chain carries TRBV5-4 and TRBJ2-5, with TRBD1 matching 7 bases. V shed 4 bases, J shed 7 bases, and the junction held 7 bases outside the gene matches. The V gene's germline CDR1 is SGHNT and CDR2 YYREEE (reference sequence). The CDR3 loop spans 13 amino acids. The CDR3 DNA follows: TGTGCCAGCAGCCAGGGGACAGCCGCGACCCAGTACTTC. Its protein product is CASSQGTAATQYF.

The chain employs TRBV12-3 or TRBV12-4 and TRBJ2-5; possible D gene TRBD2, 6 bases. The CDR3 covers 13 residues. V lost 7 bases to trimming and J lost 5 bases, with 14 bases between them. This chain's CDR3 is CASNPIGGETQYF. CDR3 coding DNA: TGTGCCAGCAATCCCATTGGGGGGGAGACCCAGTACTTC.

The V call is TRBV10-2, the J call TRBJ2-4; 11 bases line up with TRBD1. The CDR3 covers 20 residues. Germline CDR1 reads WSHSY; CDR2 reads SAAADI. V was pared by 0 bases and J by 1 base, with 11 bases of the junction left unmatched. The CDR3 is CASSESMGQGGKVAKNIQYF. In DNA, the CDR3 is TGCGCCAGCAGTGAGTCGATGGGACAGGGGGGGAAGGTGGCCAAAAACATTCAGTACTTC.

The gene calls are TRBV5-5 and TRBJ1-3; 7 positions match TRBD1. Trimming took 4 bases from V and 0 from J; bases not matched to a gene: 4. The germline V gene has CDR1 SGHKS and CDR2 YYEKEE (reference sequence). The CDR3 runs to 15 residues. The CDR3, as DNA: TGTGCCAGCAGCCTGGACAGGAACTCTGGAAACACCATATATTTT. Encoded protein: CASSLDRNSGNTIYF.

The rearrangement links TRBV18 to TRBJ2-7; 9 nucleotides align to TRBD2. CDR1 is KGHSH, CDR2 LQKENI, per germline. The CDR3 loop spans 14 amino acids. V lost 4 bases and J lost 3; bases outside the gene matches: 4. CDR3 region: CASSLIAGDYEQYF. In DNA, the CDR3 is TGTGCCAGCTCACTTATAGCGGGAGACTACGAGCAGTACTTC.

J is TRBJ2-3 and V is TRBV3-1 (or the pseudogene TRBV3-2); TRBD2 matches 12 bases. V gave up 0 bases and J gave up 5 bases; unmatched junction bases: 6. CDR1 is LGHDT and CDR2 is YNNKEL in the germline V gene (reference sequence). This CDR3 is built from 17 residues. The CDR3 DNA reads as TGTGCCAGCAGCCAAGACCCTAGCGGGAGGGCAGGAGATACGCAGTATTTT. It codes for CASSQDPSGRAGDTQYF.

V and J are TRBV7-3 and TRBJ2-3, with a possible D match to TRBD1 (5 bases). The CDR3 consists of 13 residues. Trimming removed 3 bases from V and 5 bases from J, with 9 bases in between. CDR1 and CDR2 from the germline V gene are SGHTA and FQGTGA. CDR3 nucleotide sequence: TGTGCCAGCAGCTTCACAGGCGAAGATACGCAGTATTTT. Protein sequence: CASSFTGEDTQYF.

The V call is TRBV29-1, the J call TRBJ2-1; tentatively, D is TRBD2 (6 bases). This CDR3 has 12 residues. The V gene lost 5 bases and the J gene lost 10 bases, with 15 bases spanning the gap. Germline V gene data show CDR1 as SQVTM and CDR2 as ANQGSEA. In nucleotides, the CDR3 is TGCAGCGTTTATTTGACTAGTTCCGAGCAGTTCTTC. It yields the protein CSVYLTSSEQFF.

The chain uses TRBV15 and TRBJ2-1; D possibly corresponds to TRBD2 (6 bases). Trimming left V 0 bases short and J 7 bases short, with 10 bases between. Germline CDR1 is LNHNV and CDR2 is YYDKDF (reference sequence). CDR3 length: 14 amino acids. The DNA for the CDR3 is TGTGCCACCAGCAGAGATTGGACTACGAATGAGCAGTTCTTC. As protein: CATSRDWTTNEQFF.

This clone was seen once. The gene calls are TRBV5-1 and TRBJ2-3, with 7 nucleotides matching TRBD1. CDR1 SGHRS and CDR2 YFSETQ come from the germline V gene. Losses at the gene ends were 1 base for V and 1 base for J; bases not matched to a gene: 3. This CDR3 spans 15 amino acids. CDR3 nucleotides: TGCGCCAGCAGCTTGATGGGGACAGGCACAGATACGCAGTATTTT. This codes for CASSLMGTGTDTQYF.

The chain's CDR3 is CAWTSGKGEAQFF. As DNA, the CDR3 is TGTGCCTGGACTAGCGGGAAAGGGGAGGCGCAGTTCTTC. This chain links TRBV30 with TRBJ2-1; 9 bases match TRBD2. V trimming: 4 bases; J trimming: 12 bases; junction bases outside the gene matches: 10. The CDR3 is made up of 13 amino acids. In germline, CDR1 is GTSNPN, CDR2 SVGIG (reference sequence).

V and J are TRBV7-9 and TRBJ1-1, with a tentative D call TRBD1 (6 bases). The V gene's germline CDR1 is SEHNR and CDR2 FQNEAQ (reference sequence). The V end was cut by 5 bases, the J end by 6 bases, with 16 bases between. There are 14 residues in the CDR3. The CDR3 is CASSPTTGSAEAFF. The CDR3 region has the DNA TGTGCCAGCAGCCCCACTACAGGGAGCGCTGAAGCTTTCTTT. Supplemented by reference TRBV7-9 and TRBJ1-1, the full variable domain reads DTGVSQNPRHKITKRGQNVTFRCDPISEHNRLYWYRQTLGQGPEFLTYFQNEAQLEKSRLLSDRFSAERPKGSFSTLEIQRTEQGDSAMYLCASSPTTGSAEAFFGQGTRLTVV.

This chain links TRBV4-2 with TRBJ1-5; TRBD1 matches 8 bases. J was trimmed by 2 bases and V by 5 bases; bases with no gene match: 8. There are 16 residues in the CDR3. Germline V CDR1 and CDR2: LGHNA, YNFKEQ. The DNA of the CDR3 is TGTGCCAGCAGCAGGAGTGGACAGGGAGGCAATCAGCCCCAGCATTTT. Protein sequence: CASSRSGQGGNQPQHF.